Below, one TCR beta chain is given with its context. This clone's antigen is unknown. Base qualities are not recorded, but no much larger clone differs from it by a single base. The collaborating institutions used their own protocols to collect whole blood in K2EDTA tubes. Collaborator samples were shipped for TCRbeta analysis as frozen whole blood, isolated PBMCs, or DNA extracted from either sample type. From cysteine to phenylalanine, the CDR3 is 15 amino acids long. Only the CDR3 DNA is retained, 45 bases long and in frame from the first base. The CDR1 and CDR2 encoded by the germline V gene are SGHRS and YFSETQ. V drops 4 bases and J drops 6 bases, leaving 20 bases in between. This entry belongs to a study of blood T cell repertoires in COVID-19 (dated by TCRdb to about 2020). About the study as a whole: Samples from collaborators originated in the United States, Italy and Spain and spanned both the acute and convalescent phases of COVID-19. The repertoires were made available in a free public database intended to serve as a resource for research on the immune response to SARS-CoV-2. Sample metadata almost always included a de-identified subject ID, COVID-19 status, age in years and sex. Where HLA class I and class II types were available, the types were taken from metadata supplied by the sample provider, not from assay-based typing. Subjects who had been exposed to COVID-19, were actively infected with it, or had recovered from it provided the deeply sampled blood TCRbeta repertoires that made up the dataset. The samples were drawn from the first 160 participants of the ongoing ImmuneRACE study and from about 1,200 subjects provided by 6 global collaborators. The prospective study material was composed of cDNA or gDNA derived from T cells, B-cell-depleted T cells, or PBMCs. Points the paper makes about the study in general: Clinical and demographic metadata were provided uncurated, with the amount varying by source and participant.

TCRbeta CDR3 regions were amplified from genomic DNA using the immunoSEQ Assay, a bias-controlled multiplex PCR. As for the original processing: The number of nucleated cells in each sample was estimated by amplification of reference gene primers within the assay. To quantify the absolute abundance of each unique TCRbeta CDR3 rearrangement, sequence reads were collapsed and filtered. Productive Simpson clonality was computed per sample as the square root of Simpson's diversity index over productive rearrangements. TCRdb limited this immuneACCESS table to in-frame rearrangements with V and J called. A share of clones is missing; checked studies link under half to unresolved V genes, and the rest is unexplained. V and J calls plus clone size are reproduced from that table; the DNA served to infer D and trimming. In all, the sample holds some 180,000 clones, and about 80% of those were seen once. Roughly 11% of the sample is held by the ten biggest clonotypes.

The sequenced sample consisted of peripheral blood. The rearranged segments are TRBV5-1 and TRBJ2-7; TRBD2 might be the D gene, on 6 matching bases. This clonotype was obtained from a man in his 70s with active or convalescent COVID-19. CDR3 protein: CASSPTPGSWPEQYF. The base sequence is TGCGCCAGCAGCCCCACCCCCGGGAGCTGGCCCGAGCAGTACTTC.